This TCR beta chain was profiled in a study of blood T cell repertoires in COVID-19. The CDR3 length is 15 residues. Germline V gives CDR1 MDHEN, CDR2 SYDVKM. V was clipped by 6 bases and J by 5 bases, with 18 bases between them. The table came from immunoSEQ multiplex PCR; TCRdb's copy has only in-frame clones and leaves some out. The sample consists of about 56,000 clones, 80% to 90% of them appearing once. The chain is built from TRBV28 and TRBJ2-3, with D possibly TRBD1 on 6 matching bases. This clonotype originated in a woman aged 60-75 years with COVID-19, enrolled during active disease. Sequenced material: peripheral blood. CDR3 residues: CASRTPQGIGDTQYF. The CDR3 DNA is TGTGCCAGCAGAACACCACAGGGTATTGGAGATACGCAGTATTTT.